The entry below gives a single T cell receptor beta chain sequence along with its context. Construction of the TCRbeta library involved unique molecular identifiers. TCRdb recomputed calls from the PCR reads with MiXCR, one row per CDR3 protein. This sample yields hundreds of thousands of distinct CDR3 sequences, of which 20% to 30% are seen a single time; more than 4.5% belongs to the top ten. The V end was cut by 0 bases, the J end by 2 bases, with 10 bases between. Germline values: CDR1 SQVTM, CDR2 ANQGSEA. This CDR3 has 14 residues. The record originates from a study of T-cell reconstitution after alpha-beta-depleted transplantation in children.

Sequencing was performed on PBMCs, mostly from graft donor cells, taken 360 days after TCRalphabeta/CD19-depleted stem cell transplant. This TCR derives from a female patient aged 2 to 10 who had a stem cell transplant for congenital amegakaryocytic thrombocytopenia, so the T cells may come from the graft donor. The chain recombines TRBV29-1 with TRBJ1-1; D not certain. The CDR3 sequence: CSVEDRPGNTEAFF. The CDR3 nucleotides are TGCAGCGTTGAAGATCGGCCCGGAAACACTGAAGCTTTCTTT.